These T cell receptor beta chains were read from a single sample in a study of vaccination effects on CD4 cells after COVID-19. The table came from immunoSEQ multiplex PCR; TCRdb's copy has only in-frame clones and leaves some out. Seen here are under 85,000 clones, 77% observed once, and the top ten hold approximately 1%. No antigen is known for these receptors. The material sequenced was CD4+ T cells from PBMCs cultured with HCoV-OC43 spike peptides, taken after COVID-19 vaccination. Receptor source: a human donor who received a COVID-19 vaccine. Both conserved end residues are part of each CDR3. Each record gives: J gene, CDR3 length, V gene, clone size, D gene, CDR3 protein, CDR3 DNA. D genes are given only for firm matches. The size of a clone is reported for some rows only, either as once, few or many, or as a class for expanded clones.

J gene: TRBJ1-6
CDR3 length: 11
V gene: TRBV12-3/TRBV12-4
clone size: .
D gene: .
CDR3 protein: CASSLRSPLHF
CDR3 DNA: TGTGCCAGCAGTTTACGATCACCCCTCCACTTT

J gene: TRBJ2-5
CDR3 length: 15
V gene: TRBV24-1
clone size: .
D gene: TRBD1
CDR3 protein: CATSDPTGDQETQYF
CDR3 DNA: TGTGCCACCAGTGACCCGACAGGGGACCAAGAGACCCAGTACTTC

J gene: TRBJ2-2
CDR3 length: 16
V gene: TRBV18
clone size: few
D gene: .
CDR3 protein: CASSPRSQGPTGELFF
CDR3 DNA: TGTGCCAGCTCACCACGGTCTCAGGGACCGACCGGGGAGCTGTTTTTT

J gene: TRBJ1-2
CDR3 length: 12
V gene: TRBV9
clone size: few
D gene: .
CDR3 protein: CASSTTNYGYTF
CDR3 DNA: TGTGCCAGCAGCACTACAAACTATGGCTACACCTTC

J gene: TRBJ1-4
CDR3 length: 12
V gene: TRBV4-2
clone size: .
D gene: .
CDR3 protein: CASSHVNEKLFF
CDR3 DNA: TGTGCCAGCAGCCATGTTAATGAAAAACTGTTTTTT

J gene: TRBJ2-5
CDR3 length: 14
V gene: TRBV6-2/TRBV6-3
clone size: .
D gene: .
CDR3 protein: CASSYSSQKETQYF
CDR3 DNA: TGTGCCAGCAGTTACTCGAGTCAGAAAGAGACCCAGTACTTC

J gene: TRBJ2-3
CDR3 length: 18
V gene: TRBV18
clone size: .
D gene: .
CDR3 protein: CASSPQRGAFGGTDTQYF
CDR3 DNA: TGTGCCAGCTCACCACAACGGGGCGCATTCGGAGGCACAGATACGCAGTATTTT

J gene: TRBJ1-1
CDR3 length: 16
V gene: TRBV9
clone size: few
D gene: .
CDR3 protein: CASSVVPPGVNTEAFF
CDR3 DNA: TGTGCCAGCAGCGTAGTCCCCCCCGGAGTGAACACTGAAGCTTTCTTT

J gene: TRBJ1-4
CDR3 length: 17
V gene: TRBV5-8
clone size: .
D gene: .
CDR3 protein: CASSRGGLIATNEKLFF
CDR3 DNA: TGTGCCAGCAGTCGAGGGGGACTTATTGCAACTAATGAAAAACTGTTTTTT

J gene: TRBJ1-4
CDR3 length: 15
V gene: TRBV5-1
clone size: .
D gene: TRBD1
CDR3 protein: CASRRGQGYAEKLFF
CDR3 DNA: TGCGCCAGCAGACGAGGACAGGGGTATGCTGAAAAACTGTTTTTT

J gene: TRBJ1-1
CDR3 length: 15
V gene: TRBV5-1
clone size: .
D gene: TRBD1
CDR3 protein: CASSLQGTMGTEAFF
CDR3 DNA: TGCGCCAGCAGCCTACAGGGGACTATGGGTACTGAAGCTTTCTTT

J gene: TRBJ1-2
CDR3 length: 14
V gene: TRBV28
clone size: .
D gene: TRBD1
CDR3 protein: CASSYGGTGYGYTF
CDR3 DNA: TGTGCCAGCAGTTACGGCGGGACAGGCTATGGCTACACCTTC

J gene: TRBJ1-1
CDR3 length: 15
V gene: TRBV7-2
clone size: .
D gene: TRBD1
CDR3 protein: CASSLVRGQNTEAFF
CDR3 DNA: TGTGCCAGCAGCTTAGTTAGGGGGCAGAACACTGAAGCTTTCTTT

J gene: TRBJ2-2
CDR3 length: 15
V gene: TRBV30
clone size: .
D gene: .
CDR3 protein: CASKQGLTNTGELFF
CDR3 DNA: TGTGCCTCTAAGCAGGGCTTGACGAACACCGGGGAGCTGTTTTTT

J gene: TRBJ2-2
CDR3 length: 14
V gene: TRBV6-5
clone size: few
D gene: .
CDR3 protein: CASARTARTGELFF
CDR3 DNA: TGTGCCAGCGCCAGGACAGCGAGAACCGGGGAGCTGTTTTTT

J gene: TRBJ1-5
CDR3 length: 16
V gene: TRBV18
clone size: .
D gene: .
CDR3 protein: CASSPEKRFGNQPQHF
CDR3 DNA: TGTGCCAGCTCACCAGAGAAGAGGTTTGGCAATCAGCCCCAGCATTTT

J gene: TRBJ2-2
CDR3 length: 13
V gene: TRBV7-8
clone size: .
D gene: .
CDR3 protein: CASSPGNTGELFF
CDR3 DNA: TGTGCCAGCAGCCCCGGAAACACCGGGGAGCTGTTTTTT

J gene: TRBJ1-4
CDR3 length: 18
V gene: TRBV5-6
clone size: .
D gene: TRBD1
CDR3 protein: CASSLKMGARTGGGKLFF
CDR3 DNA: TGTGCCAGCAGCCTGAAGATGGGGGCGAGGACAGGGGGCGGAAAACTGTTTTTT

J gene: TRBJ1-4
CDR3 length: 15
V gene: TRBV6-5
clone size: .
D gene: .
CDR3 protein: CASSYGTVGNEKLFF
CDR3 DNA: TGTGCCAGCAGTTACGGGACGGTTGGTAATGAAAAACTGTTTTTT

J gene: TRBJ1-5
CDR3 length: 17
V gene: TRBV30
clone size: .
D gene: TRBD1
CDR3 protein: CAWARTGPNYSNQPQHF
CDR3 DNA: TGTGCCTGGGCCCGGACAGGGCCCAATTATAGCAATCAGCCCCAGCATTTT

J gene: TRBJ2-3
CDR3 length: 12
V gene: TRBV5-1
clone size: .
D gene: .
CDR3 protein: CASSLRWDTQYF
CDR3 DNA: TGCGCCAGCAGCTTGCGCTGGGATACGCAGTATTTT

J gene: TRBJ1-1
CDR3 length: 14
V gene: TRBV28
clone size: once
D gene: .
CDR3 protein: CASAREQTNTEAFF
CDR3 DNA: TGTGCCAGCGCTAGGGAACAGACGAACACTGAAGCTTTCTTT

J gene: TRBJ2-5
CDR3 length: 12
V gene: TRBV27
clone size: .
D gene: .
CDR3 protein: CASSPSSQTQYF
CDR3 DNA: TGTGCCAGCAGTCCCTCCTCCCAGACCCAGTACTTC

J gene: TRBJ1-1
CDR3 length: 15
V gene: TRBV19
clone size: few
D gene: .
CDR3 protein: CASSIGVTESTEAFF
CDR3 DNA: TGTGCCAGTAGTATAGGGGTCACGGAGAGCACTGAAGCTTTCTTT

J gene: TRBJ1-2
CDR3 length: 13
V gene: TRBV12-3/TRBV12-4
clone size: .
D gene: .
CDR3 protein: CASGDRQNYGYTF
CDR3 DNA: TGTGCCAGCGGTGACCGACAGAACTATGGCTACACCTTC

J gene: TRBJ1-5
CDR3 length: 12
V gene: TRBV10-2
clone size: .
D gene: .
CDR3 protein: CASSRVNQPQHF
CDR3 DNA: TGCGCCAGCAGTAGAGTCAATCAGCCCCAGCATTTT

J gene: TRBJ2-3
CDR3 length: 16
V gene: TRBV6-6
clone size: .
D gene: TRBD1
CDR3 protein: CASSYSSRGIPDTQYF
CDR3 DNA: TGTGCCAGCAGTTACTCGAGCAGGGGGATACCAGATACGCAGTATTTT

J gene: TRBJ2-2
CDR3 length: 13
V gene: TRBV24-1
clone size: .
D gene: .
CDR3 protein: CATTNPRTGELFF
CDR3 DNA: TGTGCCACCACCAACCCTCGTACCGGGGAGCTGTTTTTT

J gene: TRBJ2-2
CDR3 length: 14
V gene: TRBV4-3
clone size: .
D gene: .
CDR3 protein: CASSQGPITGELFF
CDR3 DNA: TGCGCCAGCAGCCAAGGACCTATTACCGGGGAGCTGTTTTTT